The clone carrying this TCR beta chain appeared many times. The CDR3 extends over 14 amino acids. Germline CDR1 and CDR2: MNHEY and SVGEGT. Trimming removed 6 bases from V and 5 bases from J; junction bases left unmatched: 9. This specimen belongs to a study of T cells in Graves' hyperthyroidism and ophthalmopathy. RNA transcripts yielded amplified TCR beta CDR3 regions. HTBI primers were employed in a first-round RT-PCR of the TCR CDR3. TCRdb itself ran the multiplex PCR reads through MiXCR, one entry per CDR3 protein. The repertoire has around 570,000 distinct CDR3 sequences, less than 20% of them found once; the top ten carry around 50%.

The sequenced sample consisted of blood. The chain has TRBV6-2 or TRBV6-3 and TRBJ2-7, with 8 bases identical to TRBD1. The TCR comes from a man aged 35 to 55 with Graves' ophthalmopathy. The CDR3 sequence is CASSLGQGMNEQYF. In nucleotides, the CDR3 is TGTGCCAGCAGCCTCGGACAGGGAATGAACGAGCAGTACTTC.